The sequence of this TCR beta chain was determined in a study of response to subunit inactivated influenza vaccine. Comments on this clonotype: The antigen is not known. One end of the junction is discordant with germline, which a read error may explain.

TCRdb fed the RT-PCR reads into MiXCR, producing one record per CDR3 protein. The sample lists 800,000 or so distinct CDR3 sequences, about 20% occurring once. The CDR3 has 18 amino acids. Regarding the study as a whole: Researchers suggested that each seasonal influenza vaccination recruits few new T cells.

This sequence joins TRBV12-3 or TRBV12-4 and TRBJ2-1, with 7 bases aligning to TRBD1. This clonotype originated in a middle-aged man who received an inactivated influenza vaccine. The sequencing used PBMCs from blood, collected 5 to 6 days after vaccination. The CDR3 loop reads CTSSLRGQIISSYNEQFF. The CDR3 DNA is TGTACCAGCAGTTTAAGGGGACAGATAATTAGCTCCTACAATGAGCAGTTCTTC.